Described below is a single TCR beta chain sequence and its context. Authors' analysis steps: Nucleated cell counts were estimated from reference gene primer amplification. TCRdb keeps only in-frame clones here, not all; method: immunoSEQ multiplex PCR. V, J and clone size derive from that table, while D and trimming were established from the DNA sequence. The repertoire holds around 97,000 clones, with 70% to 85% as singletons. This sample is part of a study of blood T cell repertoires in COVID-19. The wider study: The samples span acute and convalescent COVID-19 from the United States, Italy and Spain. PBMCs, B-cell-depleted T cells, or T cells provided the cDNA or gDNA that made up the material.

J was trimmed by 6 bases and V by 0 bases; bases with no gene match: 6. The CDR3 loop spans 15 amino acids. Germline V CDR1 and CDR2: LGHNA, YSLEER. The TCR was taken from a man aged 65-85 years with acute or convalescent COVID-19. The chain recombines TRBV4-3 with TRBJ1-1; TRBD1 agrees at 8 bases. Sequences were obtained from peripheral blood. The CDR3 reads CASSQDHRGGAEAFF. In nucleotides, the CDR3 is TGCGCCAGCAGCCAAGATCACAGGGGGGGCGCTGAAGCTTTCTTT.